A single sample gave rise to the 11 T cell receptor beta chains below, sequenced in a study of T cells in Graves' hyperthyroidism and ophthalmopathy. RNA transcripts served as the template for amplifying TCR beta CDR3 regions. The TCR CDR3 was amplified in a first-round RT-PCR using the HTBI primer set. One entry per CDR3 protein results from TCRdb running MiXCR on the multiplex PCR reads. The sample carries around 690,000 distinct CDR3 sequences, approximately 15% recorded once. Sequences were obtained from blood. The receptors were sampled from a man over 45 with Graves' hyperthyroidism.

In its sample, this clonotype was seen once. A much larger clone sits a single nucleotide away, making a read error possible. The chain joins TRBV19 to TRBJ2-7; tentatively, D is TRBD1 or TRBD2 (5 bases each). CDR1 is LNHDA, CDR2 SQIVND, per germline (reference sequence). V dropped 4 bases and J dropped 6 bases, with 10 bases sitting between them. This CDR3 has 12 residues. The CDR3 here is CASSTGAPEQYF. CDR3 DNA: TGTGCCAGTAGTACCGGGGCTCCCGAGCAGTACTTC.

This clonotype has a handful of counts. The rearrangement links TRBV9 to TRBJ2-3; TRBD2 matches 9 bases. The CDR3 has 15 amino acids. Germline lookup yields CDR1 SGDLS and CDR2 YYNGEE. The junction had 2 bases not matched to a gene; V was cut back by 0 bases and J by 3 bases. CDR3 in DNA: TGTGCCAGCAGCGTAGCCCTAGCGGGAACAGATACGCAGTATTTT. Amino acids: CASSVALAGTDTQYF.

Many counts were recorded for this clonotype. In DNA, the CDR3 is TGTGCCAGCAGTTTAGGGGCCGGACCCTACGAGCAGTACTTC. It yields the protein CASSLGAGPYEQYF. The chain links TRBV27 to TRBJ2-7; D perhaps matches TRBD1 (5 bases). V was shortened by 2 bases and J by 2 bases, with 10 bases between the two germline ends. The CDR3 runs to 14 residues. The germline CDR1 and CDR2 sequences are MNHEY and SMNVEV (reference sequence).

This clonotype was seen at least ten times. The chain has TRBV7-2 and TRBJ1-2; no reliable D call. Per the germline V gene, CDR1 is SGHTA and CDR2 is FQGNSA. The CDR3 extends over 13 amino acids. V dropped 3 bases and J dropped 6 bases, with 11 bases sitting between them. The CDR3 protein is CASSFLGADGYTF. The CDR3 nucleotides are TGTGCCAGCAGCTTTCTGGGAGCGGATGGCTACACCTTC.

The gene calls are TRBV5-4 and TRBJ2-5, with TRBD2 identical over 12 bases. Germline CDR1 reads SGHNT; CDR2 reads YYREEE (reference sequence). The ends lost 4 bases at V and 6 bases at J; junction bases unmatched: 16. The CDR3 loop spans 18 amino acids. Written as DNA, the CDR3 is TGTGCCAGCAGCACCGGACTAGCGGGAATACAAGAGACCCAGACCCAGTACTTC. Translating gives CASSTGLAGIQETQTQYF. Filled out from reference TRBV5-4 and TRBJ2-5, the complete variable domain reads ETGVTQSPTHLIKTRGQQVTLRCSSQSGHNTVSWYQQALGQGPQFIFQYYREEENGRGNFPPRFSGLQFPNYSSELNVNALELDDSALYLCASSTGLAGIQETQTQYFGPGTRLLVL.

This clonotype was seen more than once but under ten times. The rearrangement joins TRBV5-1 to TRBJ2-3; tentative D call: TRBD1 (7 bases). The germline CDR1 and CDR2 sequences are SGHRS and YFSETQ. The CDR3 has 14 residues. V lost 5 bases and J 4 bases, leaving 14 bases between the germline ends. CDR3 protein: CASRSGGNADTQYF. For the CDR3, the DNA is TGCGCCAGCAGGTCAGGGGGGAACGCAGATACGCAGTATTTT.

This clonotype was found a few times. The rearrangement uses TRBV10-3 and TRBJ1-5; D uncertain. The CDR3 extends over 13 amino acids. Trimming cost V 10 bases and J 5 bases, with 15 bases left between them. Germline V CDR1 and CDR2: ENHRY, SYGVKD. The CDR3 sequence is CATRKQEHQPQHF. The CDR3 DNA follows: TGTGCCACCCGGAAGCAGGAGCATCAGCCCCAGCATTTT.

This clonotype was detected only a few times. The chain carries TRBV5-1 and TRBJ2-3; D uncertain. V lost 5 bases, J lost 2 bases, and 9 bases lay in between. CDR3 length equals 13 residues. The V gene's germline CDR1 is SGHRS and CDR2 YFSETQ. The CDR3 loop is CASRMIDTDTQYF. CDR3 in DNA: TGCGCCAGCAGGATGATCGACACAGATACGCAGTATTTT.

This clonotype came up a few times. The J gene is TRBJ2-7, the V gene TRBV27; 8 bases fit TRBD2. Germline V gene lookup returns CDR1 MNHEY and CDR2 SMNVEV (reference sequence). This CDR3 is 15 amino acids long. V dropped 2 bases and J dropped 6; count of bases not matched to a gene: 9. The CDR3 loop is CASSLMRGLDSEQYF. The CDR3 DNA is TGTGCCAGCAGTTTAATGAGGGGACTAGATTCCGAGCAGTACTTC.

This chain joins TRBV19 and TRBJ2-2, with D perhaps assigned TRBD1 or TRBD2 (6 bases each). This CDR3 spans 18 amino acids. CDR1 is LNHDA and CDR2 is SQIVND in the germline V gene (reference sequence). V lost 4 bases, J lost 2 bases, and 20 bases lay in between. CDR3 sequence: CASSTLRGEAGNTGELFF. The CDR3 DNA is TGTGCCAGTAGTACCTTGAGGGGGGAAGCGGGCAACACCGGGGAGCTGTTTTTT.

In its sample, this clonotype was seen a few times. In DNA form, the CDR3 reads TGCGCCAGCCTCTCCGAGGGTTCCTACGAGCAGTACTTC. It is translated as CASLSEGSYEQYF. V and J are TRBV5-1 and TRBJ2-7; possible D gene TRBD2, 5 bases. The germline V and J ends were trimmed by 7 bases and 1 base, with 12 bases remaining between them. The CDR3 spans 13 residues. The germline V gene encodes CDR1 SGHRS and CDR2 YFSETQ.